The 18 T cell receptor beta chains below were found in one sample sequenced in a study of cytomegalovirus exposure and HLA in healthy donors. A multiplex PCR was run with 60 Vbeta primers and 13 Jbeta primers. Libraries were prepared by immunoSEQ multiplex PCR; TCRdb keeps only in-frame clonotypes and omits some of them. The sample shows 65,000 to 90,000 clones, around 80% of them seen only once. The specimen was PBMCs. These receptors were collected from a man between 18 and 29 years old in good health and CMV-seronegative.

The chain employs TRBV10-2 and TRBJ2-2; TRBD1 agrees at 11 bases. V dropped 6 bases and J dropped 5; count of bases not matched to a gene: 5. Germline V gene data show CDR1 as WSHSY and CDR2 as SAAADI. This CDR3 is built from 15 residues. CDR3 coding DNA: TGCGCCAGCAGCGGACAGGGGGCACGTACCGGGGAGCTGTTTTTT. This codes for CASSGQGARTGELFF.

The chain recombines TRBV28 with TRBJ1-1; D gene ambiguous. Germline V gives CDR1 MDHEN, CDR2 SYDVKM. Deletions cut 6 bases from V and 7 bases from J, with 15 bases between. This CDR3 is 13 amino acids long. The CDR3 DNA is TGTGCCAGCAGAGCGGGGTGGTCCGGTGAAGCTTTCTTT. It is translated as CASRAGWSGEAFF.

V and J are TRBV7-3 and TRBJ2-5; D might be TRBD1 (6 bases). CDR1 is SGHTA, CDR2 FQGTGA, per germline. The CDR3 is 17 amino acids. Trimming removed 5 bases from V and 2 bases from J, with 21 bases in between. CDR3 sequence (DNA): TGTGCCAGCAGCCTACCGACCGGGACAAAATTACAAGAGACCCAGTACTTC. Its translation is CASSLPTGTKLQETQYF.

This clone was detected a few times. J is TRBJ2-3 and V is TRBV15; a possible D gene is TRBD1 (5 bases). V dropped 3 bases and J dropped 3 bases, with 16 bases sitting between them. Looked up from germline, CDR1 is LNHNV and CDR2 is YYDKDF (reference sequence). This CDR3 has 16 amino acids. The CDR3: CATSRPAGSGTDTQYF. Written as DNA, the CDR3 is TGTGCCACCAGCAGGCCCGCAGGGTCAGGGACAGATACGCAGTATTTT.

The chain has TRBV6-5 and TRBJ2-2; D gene unclear. The CDR3 extends over 16 amino acids. Trimming removed 2 bases from V and 5 bases from J, with 15 bases in between. CDR1 MNHEY and CDR2 SVGAGI come from the germline V gene. This CDR3 reads CASSYEKGVGTGELFF. Here the CDR3 DNA reads TGTGCCAGCAGTTACGAAAAAGGAGTTGGGACCGGGGAGCTGTTTTTT.

The rearrangement links TRBV15 to TRBJ2-5; 10 nucleotides agree with TRBD2. TRBJ2-7 matches the DNA end more closely, so the J call is doubtful. Germline V gene data show CDR1 as LNHNV and CDR2 as YYDKDF (reference sequence). CDR3 length: 16 residues. The CDR3 coding sequence is TGTGCCACCAGCACCCTCGCGCTAGCGGGAGTGGGCGAGCAGTACTTC. As protein: CATSTLALAGVGEQYF.

The chain recombines TRBV1 with TRBJ1-1; the table's TRBD1 call for D was not verified on the DNA. TRBV1 counts as a pseudogene. CDR3 size: 14 residues. CDR3 DNA sequence: TGCACCAGCAGCCAAGATGGGGCCTCACTTGAAGCTTTCTTT. It translates to CTSSQDGASLEAFF.

The chain employs TRBV6-5 and TRBJ1-1; D is uncertain. This CDR3 has 12 residues. CDR1 and CDR2 (germline): MNHEY, SVGAGI. V dropped 5 bases and J dropped 5 bases, with 9 bases sitting between them. CDR3 residues: CASSEAYTEAFF. In DNA, the CDR3 is TGTGCCAGCAGTGAAGCGTATACTGAAGCTTTCTTT.

The chain couples TRBV27 to TRBJ2-7; weak D call: TRBD1 (6 bases). This CDR3 is 14 amino acids long. The V and J ends lost 8 bases and 0 bases respectively, with 14 bases between them. Looked up from germline, CDR1 is MNHEY and CDR2 is SMNVEV (reference sequence). The CDR3 reads CASSTYRASYEQYF. In DNA, the CDR3 is TGTGCCAGCTCGACCTACAGGGCCTCCTACGAGCAGTACTTC.

The chain uses TRBV5-1 and TRBJ2-3; 11 nucleotides match TRBD2. The V gene end was trimmed by 2 bases and the J gene end by 3 bases; junction bases not matched to a gene: 8. This CDR3 region has 17 residues. Germline-derived CDR1 and CDR2 are SGHRS and YFSETQ. The CDR3 sequence is CASSFYTSGSRTDTQYF. The DNA for the CDR3 is TGCGCCAGCAGCTTTTACACTAGCGGGAGTCGGACAGATACGCAGTATTTT.

This clone was counted a single time. The chain joins TRBV7-9 to TRBJ1-5; TRBD1 is a possible D gene (6 bases). The CDR3 consists of 16 residues. The V and J ends lost 5 bases and 9 bases respectively, with 23 bases between them. Germline lookup yields CDR1 SEHNR and CDR2 FQNEAQ (reference sequence). CDR3 amino acids: CASSPQGTVGPWPQHF. CDR3 nucleotide sequence: TGTGCCAGCAGCCCCCAGGGGACGGTCGGCCCATGGCCCCAGCATTTT.

CDR3 in amino acids: CASKQGGPGELFF. CDR3 DNA sequence: TGTGCCAGCAAACAGGGTGGTCCCGGGGAGCTGTTTTTT. The chain carries TRBV2 and TRBJ2-2; a weak D match, TRBD1 (6 bases). Between the trimmed V and J ends, which lost 7 bases and 6 bases, there was a span of 12 bases. The CDR3 sequence is 13 residues long. Looked up from germline, CDR1 is SNHLY and CDR2 is FYNNEI.

This clone was found once. J is TRBJ2-7 and V is TRBV7-3; possibly TRBD1 for D (6 bases). V was trimmed by 0 bases and J by 0 bases, leaving 9 bases between them. Germline lookup yields CDR1 SGHTA and CDR2 FQGTGA. The CDR3 sequence is 15 residues long. Here the CDR3 DNA reads TGTGCCAGCAGCTTAACGGGACATAGCTCCTACGAGCAGTACTTC. It encodes CASSLTGHSSYEQYF.

This clone was seen a handful of times. The rearrangement joins TRBV10-3 to TRBJ1-2; D remains ambiguous. The CDR3 runs to 14 residues. Trimming took off 5 bases at V and 4 bases at J, with 14 bases between the two ends. CDR1 and CDR2 (germline): ENHRY, SYGVKD. CDR3 in DNA: TGTGCCATCAGTACGAGAGGGTCTGCCTATGGCTACACCTTC. Its translation is CAISTRGSAYGYTF.

This clone was counted between two and nine times. The V call is TRBV6-6, the J call TRBJ1-3, with a tentative D call TRBD1 (6 bases). Germline V gene data show CDR1 as MNHNY and CDR2 as SVGAGI (reference sequence). The V gene lost 2 bases and the J gene lost 0 bases, with 11 bases spanning the gap. CDR3 length: 16 residues. The CDR3 sequence: CASSYPVQGSGNTIYF. In nucleotides, the CDR3 is TGTGCCAGCAGTTACCCCGTACAGGGCTCTGGAAACACCATATATTTT.

This clone was found once. The chain links TRBV28 to TRBJ2-1; possibly TRBD2 for D (6 bases). The V end lost 10 bases, the J end lost 4 bases, and 20 bases lay between the germline ends. CDR1 MDHEN and CDR2 SYDVKM come from the germline V gene. The CDR3 runs 15 residues. The CDR3 here is CATTPRELRYNEQFF. The CDR3 coding sequence is TGTGCCACCACACCTCGGGAGCTCCGTTACAATGAGCAGTTCTTC.

For this clone: One end of the junction fails to match germline, which may point to a read error. This chain joins TRBV28 and TRBJ2-7, with D perhaps matching TRBD2 (5 bases). This CDR3 comprises 11 residues. Germline V gene sequence: CDR1 MDHEN, CDR2 SYDVKM. The CDR3 DNA is TGTGCCAGCAGTTTCGGGCTAGCTCTGATGTTC. Translation gives CASSFGLALMF.

The V call is TRBV2, the J call TRBJ2-7; 14 bases are a match to TRBD2. The length of the CDR3 is 16 residues. CDR1 SNHLY and CDR2 FYNNEI come from the germline V gene. V shed 7 bases and J 2 bases; nucleotides not matched to a gene: 7. The CDR3 DNA reads as TGTGCCAGCATCCCTAAGACTAGCGGGAGGGCCTACGAGCAGTACTTC. As protein: CASIPKTSGRAYEQYF. The complete variable domain, with remaining parts taken from reference TRBV2 and TRBJ2-7, reads EPEVTQTPSHQVTQMGQEVILRCVPISNHLYFYWYRQILGQKVEFLVSFYNNEISEKSEIFDDQFSVERPDGSNFTLKIRSTKLEDSAMYFCASIPKTSGRAYEQYFGPGTRLTVT.